Below, 28 T cell receptor beta chains from the same sample are listed, as sequenced in a study of technical replicates of blood from several donors. The repertoire was sequenced with immunoSEQ multiplex PCR; TCRdb's copy has only in-frame clones and lacks some. The data hold fewer than 90,000 clones, with roughly 94% observed a single time. Specimen: T cells isolated from PBMCs. The source is a human donor in good health.

This clone has just one count. The chain links TRBV15 to TRBJ1-1, with D hard to call. The germline V gene encodes CDR1 LNHNV and CDR2 YYDKDF (reference sequence). The CDR3 has 14 amino acids. V was clipped by 0 bases and J by 1 base, with 6 bases between them. The CDR3 DNA reads as TGTGCCACCAGCAGAGATAGTCGGAACACTGAAGCTTTCTTT. Translating it yields CATSRDSRNTEAFF.

The V gene is TRBV5-5, the J gene TRBJ1-1, with D unclear. The CDR3 consists of 14 residues. V was shortened by 2 bases and J by 4 bases, with 12 bases between the two germline ends. Germline CDR1 reads SGHKS; CDR2 reads YYEKEE (reference sequence). The chain's CDR3 is CASSLRVDGTEAFF. CDR3 nucleotide sequence: TGTGCCAGCAGCTTACGGGTAGACGGCACTGAAGCTTTCTTT.

The gene calls are TRBV7-8 and TRBJ2-7, with 7 bases lining up with TRBD1. Per the germline V gene, CDR1 is SGHVS and CDR2 is FQNEAQ. The CDR3 spans 13 residues. Trimming removed 1 base from V and 3 bases from J; junction bases left unmatched: 0. CDR3 bases: TGTGCCAGCAGCTTAGGGGACAGCTACGAGCAGTACTTC. Translation: CASSLGDSYEQYF. The full variable domain, rest sourced from reference TRBV7-8 and TRBJ2-7, is GAGVSQSPRYKVAKRGQDVALRCDPISGHVSLFWYQQALGQGPEFLTYFQNEAQLDKSGLPSDRFFAERPEGSVSTLKIQRTQQEDSAVYLCASSLGDSYEQYFGPGTRLTVT.

Points on this clone: Other DNA sequences in the same sample also yield this CDR3. The chain has TRBV5-1 and TRBJ2-7, with a tentative D call TRBD1 (5 bases). Trimming removed 1 base at V and 4 bases at J, with 6 bases between. The CDR3 runs 12 residues. Germline CDR1 is SGHRS and CDR2 is YFSETQ. CDR3 nucleotides: TGCGCCAGCAGCTTGACAGGATACGAGCAGTACTTC. Translation gives CASSLTGYEQYF.

The chain combines TRBV5-1 with TRBJ2-7, with D possibly being TRBD2 (5 bases). Trimming left V 3 bases short and J 5 bases short, with 9 bases between. Per germline, CDR1 SGHRS and CDR2 YFSETQ. The CDR3 is 12 residues long. CDR3 DNA: TGCGCCAGCAGCTCAGACGGGAACGAGCAGTACTTC. Its protein product is CASSSDGNEQYF.

The genes are TRBV19 and TRBJ1-1; 7 bases match TRBD1. The V gene's germline CDR1 is LNHDA and CDR2 SQIVND (reference sequence). Losses at the gene ends were 7 bases for V and 1 base for J; bases not matched to a gene: 6. The CDR3 extends over 14 amino acids. The CDR3 loop reads CASTLQGTNTEAFF. The CDR3 bases are TGTGCCAGTACCCTACAGGGGACGAACACTGAAGCTTTCTTT.

This clone was observed a single time. This chain joins TRBV6-6 and TRBJ2-7; 7 bases fit TRBD2. The CDR3 has 13 residues. Germline V CDR1 and CDR2: MNHNY, SVGAGI (reference sequence). J gave up 3 bases and V 7 bases, and 6 bases lay outside the gene matches. As DNA, the CDR3 is TGTGCCAGCACTTGGGACTATGGCTACGAGCAGTACTTC. Its translation: CASTWDYGYEQYF.

V is TRBV7-2 and J is TRBJ1-5, with 7 bases that match TRBD1. Germline CDR1 SGHTA, CDR2 FQGNSA. The CDR3 consists of 16 residues. The V segment lost 0 bases and the J segment 1 base; nucleotides outside the gene matches: 3. The CDR3 loop is CASSLATGTSNQPQHF. The DNA of the CDR3 is TGTGCCAGCAGCTTAGCGACAGGGACGAGCAATCAGCCCCAGCATTTT.

V gene TRBV18 combines with J gene TRBJ1-5, with TRBD1 as a possible D gene (6 bases). CDR3 size: 16 residues. From germline, CDR1 is KGHSH and CDR2 LQKENI. The V gene lost 5 bases and the J gene lost 4 bases, with 18 bases spanning the gap. The CDR3 sequence is CASSDRTASGNQPQHF. The CDR3, as DNA: TGTGCCAGCTCAGATCGGACAGCTTCTGGGAATCAGCCCCAGCATTTT.

This rearrangement joins TRBV9 to TRBJ1-1, with 9 bases that match TRBD1. The germline V gene encodes CDR1 SGDLS and CDR2 YYNGEE. CDR3 size: 15 residues. The V segment lost 2 bases and the J segment 6 bases; nucleotides outside the gene matches: 8. The CDR3 DNA is TGTGCCAGCAGCGTCGGGACAGGGTTGAATGCTGAAGCTTTCTTT. It specifies CASSVGTGLNAEAFF.

The chain recombines TRBV6-5 with TRBJ1-3; TRBD1 might be the D (6 bases). Trimming took off 0 bases at V and 2 bases at J, with 11 bases between the two ends. This CDR3 region has 16 residues. CDR1 and CDR2 from the germline V gene are MNHEY and SVGAGI. This chain's CDR3 is CASSYSSRDTGNTIYF. For the CDR3, the DNA is TGTGCCAGCAGTTACTCGAGCAGGGACACTGGAAACACCATATATTTT.

The chain uses TRBV9 and TRBJ1-2; maybe TRBD1 (6 bases). CDR3 size: 13 residues. The V gene lost 5 bases and the J gene lost 3 bases, with 11 bases spanning the gap. CDR1 and CDR2 (germline): SGDLS, YYNGEE. CDR3 DNA sequence: TGTGCCAGCAGTCAGGGGAAGCACTATGGCTACACCTTC. The encoded protein is CASSQGKHYGYTF.

The rearrangement joins TRBV5-1 to TRBJ2-3, with D tentatively TRBD1 (8 bases). The V end was cut by 4 bases, the J end by 6 bases, with 21 bases between. This CDR3 region has 16 residues. Germline V gene data show CDR1 as SGHRS and CDR2 as YFSETQ. CDR3 sequence reads: CASSVGTGSGGDTQYF. The CDR3 DNA reads as TGCGCCAGCAGCGTCGGGACAGGTTCCGGGGGGGATACGCAGTATTTT.

The CDR3 is CASSPSVLVNTEAFF. The DNA for the CDR3 is TGTGCCAGCAGCCCGTCGGTTCTTGTGAACACTGAAGCTTTCTTT. J is TRBJ1-1 and V is TRBV11-1; D unclear. This CDR3 contains 15 residues. V was trimmed by 5 bases and J by 0 bases, leaving 13 bases between them. Germline CDR1 is SGHAT and CDR2 is FQDESV (reference sequence).

The CDR3 protein is CSVIGQARAGGRSYEQYF. The CDR3 DNA follows: TGCAGCGTTATAGGACAGGCTAGAGCGGGAGGGAGATCCTACGAGCAGTACTTC. The chain uses TRBV29-1 and TRBJ2-7; TRBD2 matches 10 bases. J lost 1 base, V lost 5 bases, and 17 bases had no gene match. Germline lookup yields CDR1 SQVTM and CDR2 ANQGSEA. The CDR3 totals 18 residues.

This clone was counted between two and nine times. The chain has TRBV27 and TRBJ2-1; 12 bases are a match to TRBD2. V lost 4 bases, J lost 1 base, and 2 bases stayed unmatched. The CDR3 length is 16 residues. Germline V gene lookup returns CDR1 MNHEY and CDR2 SMNVEV (reference sequence). The CDR3 here is CASSWLAGGSYNEQFF. CDR3 DNA sequence: TGTGCCAGCAGTTGGCTAGCGGGAGGGTCCTACAATGAGCAGTTCTTC.

The chain uses TRBV27 and TRBJ1-2; 9 nucleotides align to TRBD1. The CDR3 extends over 12 amino acids. Germline trimming cut 6 bases from V and 5 bases from J; bases unmatched to any gene: 1. Germline values: CDR1 MNHEY, CDR2 SMNVEV (reference sequence). The DNA of the CDR3 is TGTGCCAGCAGAGGACAGGGGTATGGCTACACCTTC. Amino acid sequence: CASRGQGYGYTF.

The chain carries TRBV6-6 and TRBJ2-1, with 10 bases lining up with TRBD2. The CDR3 is 15 amino acids. V gave up 2 bases and J gave up 8 bases; unmatched junction bases: 6. Germline V gives CDR1 MNHNY, CDR2 SVGAGI (reference sequence). The CDR3, as DNA: TGTGCCAGCAGTTACACTAGCGGGAATTGGGATGAGCAGTTCTTC. Translating it yields CASSYTSGNWDEQFF.

The CDR3 DNA reads TGTGCCAGCAGCCAGGGGGGAACCTACAATGAGCAGTTCTTC. Amino acid sequence: CASSQGGTYNEQFF. The gene calls are TRBV14 and TRBJ2-1, with D possibly matching TRBD2 (6 bases). The V end was cut by 3 bases, the J end by 2 bases, with 8 bases between. This CDR3 has 14 residues. CDR1 SGHDN and CDR2 FVKESK come from the germline V gene.

This clone was detected only once. V usage is TRBV19 and J usage is TRBJ1-5; tentatively, D is TRBD1 (5 bases). The CDR3 extends over 13 amino acids. The germline V gene encodes CDR1 LNHDA and CDR2 SQIVND (reference sequence). Trimming stripped 7 bases from V and 4 bases from J, with 11 bases between. The CDR3 bases are TGTGCCAGTATGGGGCAGTGGAATCAGCCCCAGCATTTT. Encoded protein: CASMGQWNQPQHF.

This clone was detected only a few times. The chain uses TRBV11-1 and TRBJ1-2; D not resolved. The ends were cut back, 5 bases at V and 3 bases at J, with 7 bases in the middle. CDR1 SGHAT and CDR2 FQDESV come from the germline V gene (reference sequence). This CDR3 region has 12 residues. The CDR3 reads CASSRDHYGYTF. The CDR3 nucleotides read TGTGCCAGCAGCCGAGATCACTATGGCTACACCTTC.

The chain has TRBV7-8 and TRBJ2-7; D is ambiguous. CDR1 SGHVS and CDR2 FQNEAQ come from the germline V gene. This CDR3 contains 14 residues. V shed 5 bases and J shed 2 bases, with 13 bases lying between them. The CDR3 sequence is CASSVASVPYEQYF. The CDR3 nucleotides read TGTGCCAGCAGCGTGGCCAGTGTTCCCTACGAGCAGTACTTC. Based on the CDR3 plus reference TRBV7-8 and TRBJ2-7, the full variable domain is GAGVSQSPRYKVAKRGQDVALRCDPISGHVSLFWYQQALGQGPEFLTYFQNEAQLDKSGLPSDRFFAERPEGSVSTLKIQRTQQEDSAVYLCASSVASVPYEQYFGPGTRLTVT.

The chain employs TRBV6-6 and TRBJ2-1; 10 bases fit TRBD1. Germline V gene data show CDR1 as MNHNY and CDR2 as SVGAGI (reference sequence). There are 14 residues in the CDR3. With V trimmed by 5 bases and J by 8 bases, 6 bases remained unmatched. The CDR3, as DNA: TGTGCCAGCAGTCCTGGACAGGGGGTAGATGAGCAGTTCTTC. This gives the protein CASSPGQGVDEQFF.

The chain couples TRBV11-3 to TRBJ2-7; the D gene is possibly TRBD2 (5 bases). The germline gives CDR1 SGHNT, CDR2 YENEEA. V was cut by 5 bases and J by 5 bases, with 16 bases left in between. The CDR3 sequence is 14 residues long. CDR3 sequence: CASSQAGSPDEQYF. The CDR3 coding sequence is TGTGCCAGCAGCCAGGCGGGCTCGCCCGACGAGCAGTACTTC. Supplemented by reference TRBV11-3 and TRBJ2-7, the full variable domain reads EAGVVQSPRYKIIEKKQPVAFWCNPISGHNTLYWYLQNLGQGPELLIRYENEEAVDDSQLPKDRFSAERLKGVDSTLKIQPAELGDSAVYLCASSQAGSPDEQYFGPGTRLTVT.

The J gene is TRBJ1-2, the V gene TRBV2; maybe TRBD1 (5 bases). Per the germline V gene, CDR1 is SNHLY and CDR2 is FYNNEI. Trimming left V 1 base short and J 7 bases short, with 10 bases between. This CDR3 is 13 amino acids long. Here the CDR3 reads CASSEGGGVGYTF. The CDR3, as DNA: TGTGCCAGCAGTGAAGGGGGCGGGGTTGGCTACACCTTC.

V is TRBV4-1 and J is TRBJ1-2; possibly TRBD1 for D (6 bases). The CDR3 has 15 residues. V shed 2 bases and J shed 4 bases, with 14 bases lying between them. The germline V gene encodes CDR1 MGHRA and CDR2 YSYEKL. For the CDR3, the DNA is TGCGCCAGCAGCCAAACCAGGGGTGCCATCTATGGCTACACCTTC. Its protein product is CASSQTRGAIYGYTF.

This rearrangement joins TRBV27 to TRBJ1-1, with D perhaps matching TRBD1 (6 bases). Germline V gives CDR1 MNHEY, CDR2 SMNVEV (reference sequence). The CDR3 contains 15 residues. V dropped 4 bases and J dropped 0 bases, with 12 bases sitting between them. The CDR3 bases are TGTGCCAGCAGTTACAGGGTTGGGGTGAACACTGAAGCTTTCTTT. Its translation: CASSYRVGVNTEAFF.

This chain links TRBV2 with TRBJ1-2; D is unresolved. The CDR3 contains 14 residues. Trimming left V 2 bases short and J 7 bases short, with 14 bases between. Germline V lookup: CDR1 SNHLY, CDR2 FYNNEI. The CDR3 sequence is CASSEQELKFGYTF. The CDR3 bases are TGTGCCAGCAGTGAACAGGAATTGAAGTTTGGCTACACCTTC.